Sequencing of this T cell receptor beta chain was carried out in a study of lymphopenia after photon versus proton radiotherapy. Broader study findings: After the lymphocyte nadir, photon-treated repertoires showed oligoclonal expansion, especially of CD8+ Temra cells. Better survival with proton therapy was suggested as possible, not demonstrated.

TCRdb's table, derived via immunoSEQ multiplex PCR, lists solely in-frame clones and lacks some. The sample shows 25,000 to 35,000 clones, roughly 89% of them seen only once. Of note for this clone: What it binds is not known.

Germline CDR1 is SGHTA and CDR2 is FQGNSA. The CDR3 has 16 amino acids. J lost 10 bases, V lost 0 bases, and 11 bases had no gene match. The receptor was isolated from a woman aged 65 to 85 with pancreatic cancer. Some clones in this sample may be carry-over from other donors' samples. Material: peripheral blood, obtained from a patient treated with proton-based radiotherapy. The rearrangement uses TRBV7-2 and TRBJ2-1; 8 bases are a match to TRBD2. Here the CDR3 reads CASSLATGGSGGEQFF. The CDR3 DNA is TGTGCCAGCAGCTTAGCAACGGGGGGGTCTGGTGGAGAGCAGTTCTTC.